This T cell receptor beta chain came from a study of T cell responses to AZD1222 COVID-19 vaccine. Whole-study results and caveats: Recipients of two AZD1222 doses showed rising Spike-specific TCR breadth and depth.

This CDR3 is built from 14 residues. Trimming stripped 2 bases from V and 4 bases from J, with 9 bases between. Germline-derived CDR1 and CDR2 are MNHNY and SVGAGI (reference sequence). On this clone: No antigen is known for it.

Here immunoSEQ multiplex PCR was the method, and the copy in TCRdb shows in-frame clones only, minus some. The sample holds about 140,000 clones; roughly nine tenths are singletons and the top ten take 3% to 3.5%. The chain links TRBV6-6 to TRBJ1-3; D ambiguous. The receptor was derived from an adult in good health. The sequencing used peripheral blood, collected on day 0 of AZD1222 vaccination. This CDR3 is CASSYAGSGNTIYF. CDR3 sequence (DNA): TGTGCCAGCAGTTACGCTGGTTCGGGAAACACCATATATTTT.